This T cell receptor (beta chain) was profiled in a study of CD8+ T cells in alopecia areata. The study, taken as a whole, reports: Only one nonresponder was present, which leaves the link between baseline CD8+ expansion and response uncertain. Scalp sequencing also captures normal skin's resident alphabeta T cells. An increase in clonality over normal scalp was evident in lesional scalp, especially alopecia totalis/universalis. In scalp, tofacitinib significantly decreased clonality and expanded CD8+ clones among the top 100.

Sample treatment: oral pan-JAK inhibitor, 5-10 mg twice daily. A note on this clone: Its antigen is unidentified.

RNA was extracted and reverse transcribed into cDNA as the sequencing template. Method: immunoSEQ multiplex PCR; TCRdb's copy keeps in-frame clones and lacks some. The table has 180,000 or so clones, about 51% seen once. The V and J ends lost 5 bases and 2 bases respectively, with 11 bases between them. Germline V lookup: CDR1 SEHNR, CDR2 FQNEAQ (reference sequence). This CDR3 spans 14 amino acids. This sequence originates from a human donor with alopecia areata. This chain links TRBV7-9 with TRBJ2-3; TRBD2 is a possible D gene (5 bases). The source was CD8+ T cells sorted from blood, collected around week 53, from a patient treated with tofacitinib. The CDR3 here is CASSLLGATDTQYF. In nucleotides, the CDR3 is TGTGCCAGCAGCCTGCTGGGAGCCACAGATACGCAGTATTTT.